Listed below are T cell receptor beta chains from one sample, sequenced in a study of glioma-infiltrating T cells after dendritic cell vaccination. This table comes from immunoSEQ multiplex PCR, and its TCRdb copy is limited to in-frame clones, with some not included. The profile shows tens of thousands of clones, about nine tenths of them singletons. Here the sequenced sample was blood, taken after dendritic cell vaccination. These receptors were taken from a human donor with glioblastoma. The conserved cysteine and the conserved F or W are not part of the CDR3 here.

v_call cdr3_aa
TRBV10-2 ASMDRGTDTQY
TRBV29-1 SAKTDLNYGYT
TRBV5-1 ASSLAVFSGVSSYEQY
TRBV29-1 SVGTPGNQAQH
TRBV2 ASRTPGQGIHEQY
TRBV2 ASSYYEQY
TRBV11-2 ASSLDRVNTEAF
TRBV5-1 ASSLGKDRVDYGYT
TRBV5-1 ASSMGATEAF
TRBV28 ASSFGSEWEQY
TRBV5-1 ASSLDWAGNGYT
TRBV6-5 ASSYTTGYNQPQH
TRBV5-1 ASSSLPGQGVTGELF
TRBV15 ATSRSGEVRNTIY
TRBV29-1 SGGGGAYEQY
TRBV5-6 ASSLSGHYEQY
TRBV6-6 ASSLGSSGGETQY
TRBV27 ASSSTLAGTPGELF